The clone carrying this T cell receptor beta chain has a handful of counts. Antigen specificity is unknown. Time point reported: persistent/refractory GD, antithyroid drugs over 5 years with positive TRAb. RNA isolated from PBMCs was used to make the TCR library. Construction of TCR beta libraries relied on iRepertoire HTBI primers and on Arm-PCR targeting CDR3 regions. Per the original methods: The samples included around 64 TRBV and 14 TRBJ segments. One entry per CDR3 protein, called by TCRdb with MiXCR from the multiplex PCR reads. The V and J calls and clone size are TCRdb's, not the authors'. The sample records about 660,000 distinct CDR3 sequences, around 32% being singletons. V was trimmed by 4 bases and J by 3 bases, leaving 12 bases between them. Germline values: CDR1 SQVTM, CDR2 ANQGSEA. The CDR3 runs to 13 residues. The data were taken from a study of regulatory T cells in long-lasting Graves disease. Broader study findings: Sharing of public clonotypes was greater in persistent patients (2,741) than in new patients (roughly 1,000).

The TCR originated in a female donor with Graves disease. The specimen was peripheral blood mononuclear cells (PBMCs), collected when the disease was refractory, from a patient treated with antithyroid drugs. The chain is built from TRBV29-1 and TRBJ1-2, with a tentative D call TRBD1 (6 bases). The CDR3 loop reads CSVGPQGDYGYTF. The CDR3 nucleotides read TGCAGCGTTGGCCCACAGGGCGACTATGGCTACACCTTC.